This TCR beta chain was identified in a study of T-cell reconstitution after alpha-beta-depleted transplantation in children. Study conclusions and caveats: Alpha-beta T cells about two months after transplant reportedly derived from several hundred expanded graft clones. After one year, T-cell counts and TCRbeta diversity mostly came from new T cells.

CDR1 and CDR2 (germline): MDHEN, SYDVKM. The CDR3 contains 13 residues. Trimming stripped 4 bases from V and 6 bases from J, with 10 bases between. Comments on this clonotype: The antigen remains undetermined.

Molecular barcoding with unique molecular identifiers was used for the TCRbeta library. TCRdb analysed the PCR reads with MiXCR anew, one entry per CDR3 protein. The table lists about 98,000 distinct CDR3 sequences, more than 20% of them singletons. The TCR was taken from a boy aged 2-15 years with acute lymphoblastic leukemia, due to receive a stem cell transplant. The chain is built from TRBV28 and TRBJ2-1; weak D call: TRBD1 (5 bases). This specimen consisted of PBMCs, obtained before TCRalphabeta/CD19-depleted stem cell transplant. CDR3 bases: TGTGCCAGCAGTTCCGGACACCCCAATGAGCAGTTCTTC. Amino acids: CASSSGHPNEQFF.